Following are 20 T cell receptor beta chains from one sample sequenced in a study of blood T cell repertoires in COVID-19. Measured with immunoSEQ multiplex PCR; TCRdb has only the in-frame clones, and not every one. This table holds about 330,000 clones, about 90% found once. The source material was PBMCs or T cells enriched from blood (not recorded which). The source is a woman in her twenties or thirties who had recovered from COVID-19.

The chain combines TRBV6-1 with TRBJ2-4; the D gene is possibly TRBD1 (6 bases). The CDR3 consists of 18 residues. V shed 2 bases and J shed 1 base, with 18 bases lying between them. Germline CDR1 is MNHNS and CDR2 is SASEGT. The CDR3 sequence: CASSEFGYRDQAKNIQYF. CDR3 sequence (DNA): TGTGCCAGCAGTGAATTTGGGTACAGGGACCAGGCCAAAAACATTCAGTACTTC.

The chain is built from TRBV3-1 (or the pseudogene TRBV3-2) and TRBJ2-7; perhaps TRBD2 as D (6 bases). The CDR3 runs to 13 residues. Germline CDR1 reads LGHDT; CDR2 reads YNNKEL (reference sequence). The V end lost 6 bases, the J end lost 0 bases, and 9 bases lay between the germline ends. The CDR3 sequence: CASRRGFSYEQYF. The CDR3 DNA reads as TGTGCCAGCAGGCGGGGATTCTCCTACGAGCAGTACTTC.

The chain combines TRBV5-6 with TRBJ2-7, with a tentative D call TRBD1 (8 bases). The CDR3 length is 16 residues. Germline V gene lookup returns CDR1 SGHDT and CDR2 YYEEEE. V dropped 1 base and J dropped 6 bases, with 20 bases sitting between them. This CDR3 reads CASSLFSTGEGGEQYF. The CDR3 region has the DNA TGTGCCAGCAGCTTGTTTTCGACAGGGGAGGGTGGCGAGCAGTACTTC.

This rearrangement joins TRBV7-2 to TRBJ2-7; 7 positions match TRBD2. Germline V CDR1 and CDR2: SGHTA, FQGNSA. This CDR3 has 15 residues. V trimming: 0 bases; J trimming: 1 base; junction bases outside the gene matches: 3. The DNA for the CDR3 is TGTGCCAGCAGCTTAGCGTCGGGGGGTTCCTACGAGCAGTACTTC. Protein sequence: CASSLASGGSYEQYF.

The chain uses TRBV27 and TRBJ2-3; 9 bases agree with TRBD2. The germline gives CDR1 MNHEY, CDR2 SMNVEV (reference sequence). CDR3 length: 15 amino acids. The junction had 6 bases not matched to a gene; V was cut back by 4 bases and J by 4 bases. As DNA, the CDR3 is TGTGCCAGCAGTTCCCCCCCTAGCGGGGCAGATACGCAGTATTTT. Its protein product is CASSSPPSGADTQYF.

The gene calls are TRBV11-2 and TRBJ2-7, with D possibly being TRBD1 (5 bases). There are 15 residues in the CDR3. CDR1 SGHAT and CDR2 FQNNGV come from the germline V gene. Trimming pared 1 base from V and 1 base from J, leaving 11 bases between. CDR3 loop: CASSLVGVLSYEQYF. DNA for the CDR3: TGTGCCAGCAGCTTAGTAGGGGTCCTTTCCTACGAGCAGTACTTC.

The J gene is TRBJ2-5, the V gene TRBV10-2; TRBD1 aligns across 9 bases. V trimming: 6 bases; J trimming: 0 bases; junction bases outside the gene matches: 5. Per the germline V gene, CDR1 is WSHSY and CDR2 is SAAADI. The CDR3 runs 15 residues. In DNA form, the CDR3 reads TGCGCCAGCAGCCCGACAGGGGGATACCAAGAGACCCAGTACTTC. It is translated as CASSPTGGYQETQYF.

V is TRBV5-4 and J is TRBJ2-3; 8 nucleotides agree with TRBD1. This CDR3 has 18 residues. In germline, CDR1 is SGHNT, CDR2 YYREEE (reference sequence). The V segment lost 3 bases and the J segment 3 bases; nucleotides outside the gene matches: 15. The CDR3 bases are TGTGCCAGCAGCTCAGGGGGCGCCCAGGCCCGGGGGACAGATACGCAGTATTTT. The encoded protein is CASSSGGAQARGTDTQYF. The full variable domain, in which reference TRBV5-4 and TRBJ2-3 provide the parts outside the CDR3, is ETGVTQSPTHLIKTRGQQVTLRCSSQSGHNTVSWYQQALGQGPQFIFQYYREEENGRGNFPPRFSGLQFPNYSSELNVNALELDDSALYLCASSSGGAQARGTDTQYFGPGTRLTVL.

This clone was observed a single time. V is TRBV6-1 and J is TRBJ1-2, with 8 bases fitting TRBD1. The CDR3 covers 17 residues. V was clipped by 4 bases and J by 5 bases; unmatched bases: 15. Germline lookup yields CDR1 MNHNS and CDR2 SASEGT. In nucleotides, the CDR3 is TGTGCCAGCAGTGGTTGGCCAGGGGGCGCGTCCGGGTATGGCTACACCTTC. This sequence encodes CASSGWPGGASGYGYTF.

The chain combines TRBV27 with TRBJ2-7, with TRBD2 identical over 8 bases. Germline values: CDR1 MNHEY, CDR2 SMNVEV (reference sequence). V was clipped by 11 bases and J by 3 bases; unmatched bases: 15. This CDR3 is 15 amino acids long. The DNA for the CDR3 is TGTGCCTCCAAAAGGGGGGGACTAGACTTCTACGAGCAGTACTTC. Translation: CASKRGGLDFYEQYF.

The chain uses TRBV5-1 and TRBJ1-1; 7 nucleotides match TRBD1. The CDR3 covers 16 residues. The junction had 10 bases not matched to a gene; V was cut back by 3 bases and J by 2 bases. Germline V CDR1 and CDR2: SGHRS, YFSETQ. The CDR3: CASSWGSRQGNTEAFF. The CDR3 DNA is TGCGCCAGCAGCTGGGGGAGCAGACAGGGAAACACTGAAGCTTTCTTT.

The V gene is TRBV28, the J gene TRBJ1-1; TRBD1 matches at 8 bases. V shed 2 bases and J 5 bases; nucleotides not matched to a gene: 10. The CDR3 extends over 16 amino acids. The germline CDR1 and CDR2 sequences are MDHEN and SYDVKM. CDR3 sequence reads: CASSLPSPGGGTEAFF. Here the CDR3 DNA reads TGTGCCAGCAGTTTACCCTCCCCAGGGGGCGGAACTGAAGCTTTCTTT.

The gene calls are TRBV5-6 and TRBJ1-4; tentatively, D is TRBD1 (5 bases). Germline V gene sequence: CDR1 SGHDT, CDR2 YYEEEE. This CDR3 has 15 residues. V lost 4 bases and J 5 bases, leaving 15 bases between the germline ends. In DNA, the CDR3 is TGTGCCAGCAGCCTCGACAGTTTCCGAAATGAAAAACTGTTTTTT. Residues: CASSLDSFRNEKLFF.

The gene calls are TRBV18 and TRBJ2-7; D perhaps matches TRBD2 (7 bases). CDR1 and CDR2 from the germline V gene are KGHSH and LQKENI. V lost 3 bases and J lost 7, with 19 bases in between. The CDR3 is 15 residues long. The CDR3 region is CASSPLGGPMGEQYF. The CDR3, as DNA: TGTGCCAGCTCACCCCTGGGGGGGCCGATGGGGGAGCAGTACTTC.

CDR3 protein: CASSASGQETQYF. The CDR3 region has the DNA TGTGCCAGCAGCGCGAGCGGGCAAGAGACCCAGTACTTC. The chain uses TRBV11-3 and TRBJ2-5; D is perhaps TRBD2 (6 bases). The CDR3 runs to 13 residues. Trimming shortened V by 5 bases and J by 2 bases, and 9 bases separated the two germline ends. The germline V gene encodes CDR1 SGHNT and CDR2 YENEEA.

This clone was counted only a few times. The chain recombines TRBV11-2 with TRBJ1-2, with no clear D. This CDR3 spans 13 amino acids. Germline CDR1 and CDR2: SGHAT and FQNNGV. V lost 2 bases and J 2 bases, leaving 6 bases between the germline ends. CDR3 sequence (DNA): TGTGCCAGCAGCTTAAACCTAAACTATGGCTACACCTTC. Translating gives CASSLNLNYGYTF.

This chain uses TRBV2 with TRBJ2-1; TRBD2 aligns across 9 bases. The CDR3 has 14 residues. J gave up 7 bases and V 8 bases, and 9 bases lay outside the gene matches. Germline lookup yields CDR1 SNHLY and CDR2 FYNNEI. Here the CDR3 reads CASSGLAGINEQFF. The CDR3 DNA follows: TGTGCCAGCTCGGGACTAGCAGGGATAAATGAGCAGTTCTTC. Full variable domain (outside the CDR3, taken from reference TRBV2 and TRBJ2-1): EPEVTQTPSHQVTQMGQEVILRCVPISNHLYFYWYRQILGQKVEFLVSFYNNEISEKSEIFDDQFSVERPDGSNFTLKIRSTKLEDSAMYFCASSGLAGINEQFFGPGTRLTVL.

Only one count was recorded for this clone. This chain uses TRBV28 with TRBJ2-7; 9 positions agree with TRBD1. The CDR3 spans 13 residues. With V trimmed by 8 bases and J by 3 bases, 5 bases remained unmatched. Germline CDR1 is MDHEN and CDR2 is SYDVKM. In DNA form, the CDR3 reads TGTGCCAGCTGGGACAGGGCGAACTACGAGCAGTACTTC. This sequence encodes CASWDRANYEQYF. Supplemented by reference TRBV28 and TRBJ2-7, the full variable domain reads DVKVTQSSRYLVKRTGEKVFLECVQDMDHENMFWYRQDPGLGLRLIYFSYDVKMKEKGDIPEGYSVSREKKERFSLILESASTNQTSMYLCASWDRANYEQYFGPGTRLTVT.

The chain uses TRBV9 and TRBJ2-5; D is possibly TRBD2 (7 bases). The germline V gene has CDR1 SGDLS and CDR2 YYNGEE. The germline V and J ends were trimmed by 0 bases and 5 bases, with 17 bases remaining between them. The CDR3 spans 16 residues. In nucleotides, the CDR3 is TGTGCCAGCAGCGTAGGTGGCGGGGGCGCCCGGGAGACCCAGTACTTC. This gives the protein CASSVGGGGARETQYF.

The chain carries TRBV7-2 and TRBJ2-4; D is possibly TRBD2 (6 bases). Trimming cost V 1 base and J 1 base, with 17 bases left between them. This CDR3 region has 18 residues. Germline CDR1 reads SGHTA; CDR2 reads FQGNSA. The CDR3 DNA follows: TGTGCCAGCAGCTTAGTACGAGGGAGGCATGGGGCCAAAAACATTCAGTACTTC. Its translation: CASSLVRGRHGAKNIQYF.